This entry lists 29 T cell receptor beta chains sequenced from one sample in a study of cytomegalovirus exposure and HLA in healthy donors. PCR employed 60 Vbeta and 13 Jbeta primers. Generated by immunoSEQ multiplex PCR, the TCRdb table keeps only in-frame clones and is missing some. The sample carries more than 85,000 clones, 60% to 85% recorded once. The specimen was PBMCs. These receptors all stem from a male donor in good health and CMV-seronegative.

This CDR3 reads CASRTGSYEQYF. The CDR3 nucleotides are TGTGCCAGCAGAACAGGGTCCTACGAGCAGTACTTC. The chain is built from TRBV28 and TRBJ2-7; possible D gene TRBD1, 6 bases. The CDR3 loop spans 12 amino acids. Trimming pared 6 bases from V and 1 base from J, leaving 7 bases between. Germline lookup yields CDR1 MDHEN and CDR2 SYDVKM.

The rearrangement uses TRBV29-1 and TRBJ1-1, with 8 bases lining up with TRBD1. The CDR3 covers 14 residues. V lost 7 bases, J lost 4 bases, and 11 bases stayed unmatched. Germline loops: CDR1 SQVTM, CDR2 ANQGSEA. The CDR3: CSGQGAGVGTEAFF. DNA for the CDR3: TGCAGCGGTCAGGGGGCCGGGGTCGGCACTGAAGCTTTCTTT.

This clone was observed a single time. This chain connects TRBV28 to TRBJ2-7; D unclear. V lost 1 base and J lost 7, with 5 bases in between. The CDR3 covers 11 residues. CDR1 and CDR2 (germline): MDHEN, SYDVKM. CDR3 loop: CASSLSREQYF. CDR3 bases: TGTGCCAGCAGTTTATCCAGGGAGCAGTACTTC.

V is TRBV4-1 and J is TRBJ2-2; the D gene is possibly TRBD1 (6 bases). CDR1 and CDR2 from the germline V gene are MGHRA and YSYEKL. With 3 bases removed from V and 3 bases from J, the gap between germline ends came to 17 bases. This CDR3 is built from 17 residues. For the CDR3, the DNA is TGCGCCAGCAGCCACGAACCCACAGGGCCCCACACCGGGGAGCTGTTTTTT. Amino acid sequence: CASSHEPTGPHTGELFF.

The rearrangement uses TRBV28 and TRBJ1-5; D not resolved. V lost 6 bases and J 5 bases, leaving 17 bases between the germline ends. This CDR3 is 15 amino acids long. In germline, CDR1 is MDHEN, CDR2 SYDVKM. This CDR3 reads CASSSRDPGDQPQHF. CDR3 nucleotides: TGTGCCAGCAGCTCCCGGGATCCTGGGGATCAGCCCCAGCATTTT.

The V and J genes are TRBV10-2 and TRBJ1-1; D might be TRBD1 (6 bases). The V gene's germline CDR1 is WSHSY and CDR2 SAAADI. V dropped 7 bases and J dropped 10 bases, with 19 bases sitting between them. CDR3 length equals 13 residues. CDR3 loop: CASTLGQPGAAFF. CDR3 DNA sequence: TGCGCCAGCACTCTCGGACAGCCCGGCGCAGCTTTCTTT.

This clone was seen more than once but under ten times. The rearrangement uses TRBV2 and TRBJ1-2, with a weak D call TRBD1 (5 bases). CDR1 and CDR2 (germline): SNHLY, FYNNEI. V lost 11 bases, J lost 0 bases, and 13 bases lay in between. The CDR3 spans 13 residues. Here the CDR3 reads CAHDSLSNYGYTF. The DNA for the CDR3 is TGTGCCCATGACAGCCTTTCTAACTATGGCTACACCTTC. Supplemented by reference TRBV2 and TRBJ1-2, the full variable domain reads EPEVTQTPSHQVTQMGQEVILRCVPISNHLYFYWYRQILGQKVEFLVSFYNNEISEKSEIFDDQFSVERPDGSNFTLKIRSTKLEDSAMYFCAHDSLSNYGYTFGSGTRLTVV.

The chain couples TRBV12-5 to TRBJ2-1; TRBD1 might be the D (6 bases). The V end was cut by 7 bases, the J end by 7 bases, with 20 bases between. Germline CDR1 and CDR2: LGHNT and FRNRAP. The CDR3 spans 15 residues. The CDR3 is CASAEMDSSLNEQFF. For the CDR3, the DNA is TGTGCTAGTGCCGAGATGGACAGTAGTTTAAATGAGCAGTTCTTC.

The chain has TRBV19 and TRBJ2-1; 15 bases agree with TRBD2. This CDR3 has 15 amino acids. V gave up 3 bases and J gave up 7 bases; unmatched junction bases: 1. Germline loops: CDR1 LNHDA, CDR2 SQIVND (reference sequence). The DNA of the CDR3 is TGTGCCAGTAGTATTGGGACTAGCGGGAGGAATGAGCAGTTCTTC. It translates to CASSIGTSGRNEQFF.

The V gene is TRBV27, the J gene TRBJ1-5; 9 nucleotides match TRBD1. Germline CDR1 is MNHEY and CDR2 is SMNVEV (reference sequence). This CDR3 comprises 14 residues. The ends lost 0 bases at V and 7 bases at J; junction bases unmatched: 1. The CDR3 sequence is CASSLSTGGQPQHF. The CDR3 nucleotides read TGTGCCAGCAGTTTATCCACAGGGGGCCAGCCCCAGCATTTT.

The rearrangement links TRBV11-3 to TRBJ2-1; TRBD1 is a possible D gene (6 bases). Per germline, CDR1 SGHNT and CDR2 YENEEA. The CDR3 extends over 15 amino acids. Trimming left V 4 bases short and J 2 bases short, with 12 bases between. CDR3 sequence: CASSSRTVTYNEQFF. For the CDR3, the DNA is TGTGCCAGCAGCTCCCGGACAGTTACCTACAATGAGCAGTTCTTC.

This rearrangement joins TRBV25-1 to TRBJ2-1; no clear D. V was pared by 5 bases and J by 6 bases, with 14 bases between. Looked up from germline, CDR1 is MGHDK and CDR2 is SYGVNS. This CDR3 comprises 14 residues. The DNA of the CDR3 is TGTGCCAGCAGTATCACTGGCGGTCGCAATGAGCAGTTCTTC. Its translation is CASSITGGRNEQFF.

In DNA form, the CDR3 reads TGTGCCAGCAGCACCGGGACAGGGGGCCGGAGGGAGACCCAGTACTTC. Protein: CASSTGTGGRRETQYF. The chain combines TRBV5-5 with TRBJ2-5; 12 nucleotides line up with TRBD1. The CDR3 has 16 amino acids. V gave up 4 bases and J gave up 5 bases; unmatched junction bases: 9. Germline V gene sequence: CDR1 SGHKS, CDR2 YYEKEE (reference sequence).

The chain couples TRBV10-3 to TRBJ1-2; TRBD1 aligns across 8 bases. CDR1 is ENHRY, CDR2 SYGVKD, per germline. Trimming took 2 bases from V and 4 from J; bases not matched to a gene: 6. This CDR3 region has 15 residues. The CDR3 sequence: CAISEPSGTGYGYTF. DNA of the CDR3: TGTGCCATCAGTGAGCCCTCCGGGACAGGCTATGGCTACACCTTC.

The rearrangement uses TRBV4-2 and TRBJ2-7; TRBD2 matches 13 bases. Germline CDR1 and CDR2: LGHNA and YNFKEQ. J gave up 4 bases and V 3 bases, and 9 bases lay outside the gene matches. The CDR3 extends over 17 amino acids. The CDR3, as DNA: TGTGCCAGCAGCCAGGGGGTCCGGACTAGCGGGAGTTACGAGCAGTACTTC. This codes for CASSQGVRTSGSYEQYF.

This chain's CDR3 is CAWKQGNTGELFF. CDR3 DNA sequence: TGTGCCTGGAAGCAGGGAAACACCGGGGAGCTGTTTTTT. This rearrangement joins TRBV30 to TRBJ2-2, with a tentative D call TRBD1 (5 bases). CDR1 and CDR2 (germline): GTSNPN, SVGIG (reference sequence). The CDR3 covers 13 residues. V was trimmed by 4 bases and J by 2 bases, leaving 8 bases between them.

The rearrangement links TRBV10-3 to TRBJ2-7, with D maybe TRBD1 (5 bases). This CDR3 region has 16 residues. Germline loops: CDR1 ENHRY, CDR2 SYGVKD. The V end lost 8 bases, the J end lost 3 bases, and 23 bases lay between the germline ends. This CDR3 is CAIRRGGADASYEQYF. CDR3 sequence (DNA): TGTGCCATCCGTCGCGGTGGGGCGGATGCCAGCTACGAGCAGTACTTC.

This clone has a handful of counts. The rearrangement links TRBV30 to TRBJ1-1, with 7 nucleotides matching TRBD1. Germline V CDR1 and CDR2: GTSNPN, SVGIG (reference sequence). The junction had 3 bases not matched to a gene; V was cut back by 5 bases and J by 0 bases. The CDR3 spans 13 residues. CDR3 amino acids: CAWQGTVNTEAFF. In DNA, the CDR3 is TGTGCCTGGCAGGGGACAGTGAACACTGAAGCTTTCTTT.

This chain links TRBV28 with TRBJ2-7, with D possibly TRBD1 on 6 matching bases. V lost 4 bases, J lost 1 base, and 11 bases lay in between. Germline values: CDR1 MDHEN, CDR2 SYDVKM. This CDR3 has 14 residues. The CDR3 region has the DNA TGTGCCAGCAGTTCAGGGGACGGGTCCTACGAGCAGTACTTC. Its translation is CASSSGDGSYEQYF.

V is TRBV29-1 and J is TRBJ2-2, with TRBD1 matching 10 bases. The germline gives CDR1 SQVTM, CDR2 ANQGSEA. This CDR3 is 14 amino acids long. The V segment lost 6 bases and the J segment 6 bases; nucleotides outside the gene matches: 7. CDR3 amino acids: CSVLGTGEAGELFF. For the CDR3, the DNA is TGCAGCGTCTTAGGGACAGGGGAGGCCGGGGAGCTGTTTTTT.

This clone has more than one count but fewer than ten. The rearrangement links TRBV6-6 to TRBJ2-7; 7 bases are shared with TRBD2. The germline V gene has CDR1 MNHNY and CDR2 SVGAGI (reference sequence). CDR3 size: 15 residues. The J segment lost 2 bases and the V segment lost 8 bases, leaving 12 bases of the junction unmatched. The DNA of the CDR3 is TGTGCCAGCCGACTCGGGGGAGGGGAAACCTACGAGCAGTACTTC. Amino acids: CASRLGGGETYEQYF.

CDR3 bases: TGCGCCAGCAGCTTGGGACAGGGGGCGTACGAGCAGTACTTC. Protein sequence: CASSLGQGAYEQYF. The chain links TRBV5-1 to TRBJ2-5, with 10 bases identical to TRBD1. The J call may be incorrect, as the DNA end agrees better with TRBJ2-7. The CDR3 spans 14 residues. CDR1 and CDR2 from the germline V gene are SGHRS and YFSETQ.

The J gene is TRBJ2-3, the V gene TRBV21-1; TRBD2, the D gene given by the table, was not confirmed from the DNA. TRBV21-1 is marked as a pseudogene. This CDR3 contains 9 residues. In DNA, the CDR3 is TGTGCCACGGCAGATACGCAGTATTTT. Translation gives CATADTQYF.

This rearrangement joins TRBV11-1 to TRBJ2-5; 11 nucleotides align to TRBD2. The CDR3 consists of 17 residues. The germline V gene encodes CDR1 SGHAT and CDR2 FQDESV (reference sequence). The ends lost 5 bases at V and 5 bases at J; junction bases unmatched: 13. The DNA for the CDR3 is TGTGCCAGCAGCCTAGGGACTAGCGGAACAACGGGGGAGACCCAGTACTTC. This translates into CASSLGTSGTTGETQYF. Full variable domain (outside the CDR3, taken from reference TRBV11-1 and TRBJ2-5): EAEVAQSPRYKITEKSQAVAFWCDPISGHATLYWYRQILGQGPELLVQFQDESVVDDSQLPKDRFSAERLKGVDSTLKIQPAELGDSAMYLCASSLGTSGTTGETQYFGPGTRLLVL.

This chain links TRBV19 with TRBJ1-1, with TRBD1 matching over 7 bases. Germline values: CDR1 LNHDA, CDR2 SQIVND (reference sequence). V lost 5 bases to trimming and J lost 4 bases; unmatched junction nucleotides: 10. The CDR3 is 15 amino acids. The CDR3 region has the DNA TGTGCCAGTAGTTGGACAGGTAGTTCGGCCACTGAAGCTTTCTTT. Its translation is CASSWTGSSATEAFF.

The genes are TRBV7-3 and TRBJ2-1, with 14 bases that match TRBD2. CDR3 length: 14 amino acids. Germline values: CDR1 SGHTA, CDR2 FQGTGA. V lost 6 bases, J lost 9 bases, and 4 bases stayed unmatched. The CDR3 DNA follows: TGTGCCAGCAGTCGACTAGCGGGAGGGACTGAGCAGTTCTTC. Translating it yields CASSRLAGGTEQFF.

This clone was recorded a few times. V usage is TRBV6-4 and J usage is TRBJ1-1, with 8 bases fitting TRBD1. In germline, CDR1 is MRHNA, CDR2 SNTAGT. CDR3 length: 16 residues. V lost 3 bases, J lost 3 bases, and 9 bases stayed unmatched. CDR3 region: CASSEGDRRLDTEAFF. CDR3 DNA: TGTGCCAGCAGTGAGGGGGACAGGAGGCTGGACACTGAAGCTTTCTTT.

In nucleotides, the CDR3 is TGTGCCAGCCGGCTGGGGGGGGCCGACACCGGGGAGCTGTTTTTT. Its translation: CASRLGGADTGELFF. The gene calls are TRBV11-2 and TRBJ2-2; D possibly corresponds to TRBD2 (7 bases). Germline CDR1 and CDR2: SGHAT and FQNNGV. The CDR3 runs 15 residues. Trimming took off 8 bases at V and 3 bases at J, with 16 bases between the two ends.

As regards this clone: The junction departs from germline at one end; a sequencing error may be responsible. The J gene is TRBJ1-1, the V gene TRBV7-9; D uncertain. Germline V gene sequence: CDR1 SEHNR, CDR2 FQNEAQ (reference sequence). This CDR3 region has 13 residues. The CDR3: CSSSFTVNTEAFF. The CDR3 DNA is TGTTCCAGCAGCTTCACGGTGAACACTGAAGCTTTCTTT.